What follows is one TCR beta chain and its context. J gave up 1 base and V 1 base, and 1 base lay outside the gene matches. From germline, CDR1 is SGHAT and CDR2 FQNNGV. The CDR3 spans 14 residues. The data belong to a study of T cell responses to AZD1222 COVID-19 vaccine. TCRdb's copy holds only in-frame clones and misses some; the assay was immunoSEQ multiplex PCR. The sample includes 77,000 or so clones, less than 95% of them seen just once. The chain joins TRBV11-2 to TRBJ2-7, with 7 bases matching TRBD2. This sample comprised peripheral blood, obtained 28 days after the second AZD1222 dose. The TCR was taken from an adult who received the AZD1222 COVID-19 vaccine. The CDR3 here is CASSLAGGSYEQYF. The DNA for the CDR3 is TGTGCCAGCAGCTTAGCGGGAGGATCCTACGAGCAGTACTTC.